This is a list of T cell receptor beta chains from one sample in a study of response to subunit inactivated influenza vaccine. TCRdb re-analysed the RT-PCR reads in MiXCR, keeping a single row per CDR3 protein. The sample yields about 540,000 distinct CDR3 sequences, 12% to 15% seen once. The source was PBMCs from blood, collected 11 to 12 days after vaccination. These receptor sequences come from a man aged 45 to 65 who received an inactivated influenza vaccine. CDR3s include the opening cysteine and the closing phenylalanine or tryptophan. Fields, in order: CDR3 protein, CDR3 DNA, clone size, D gene, J gene, V gene. A D gene is named only where the DNA matches it firmly. Clone size appears in some rows only: once, few, many, or a class for an expanded clone.

CDR3: CASSPLGGDTGELFF
DNA: TGTGCCAGCAGCCCGTTGGGGGGGGACACCGGGGAGCTGTTTTTT
size: NA
D: TRBD2
J: TRBJ2-2
V: TRBV5-5

CDR3: CASSPQGLPSYNEQFF
DNA: TGTGCCAGCAGCCCGCAAGGACTGCCCTCCTACAATGAGCAGTTCTTC
size: few
D: NA
J: TRBJ2-1
V: TRBV4-2

CDR3: CASSLNSGTSGSFSYEQYF
DNA: TGCGCCAGCAGCCTTAACTCCGGGACTAGCGGGAGCTTCTCCTACGAGCAGTACTTC
size: many
D: TRBD2
J: TRBJ2-7
V: TRBV5-1

CDR3: CASSRLLQDGNNEQFF
DNA: TGTGCCAGCAGCCGACTCTTACAGGACGGTAACAATGAGCAGTTCTTC
size: NA
D: NA
J: TRBJ2-1
V: TRBV11-2

CDR3: CASGPSAYEQYF
DNA: TGTGCCAGCGGTCCTTCGGCCTACGAGCAGTACTTC
size: few
D: NA
J: TRBJ2-7
V: TRBV6-2/TRBV6-3

CDR3: CAISGGARNQPQHF
DNA: TGTGCCATCAGTGGCGGGGCCCGCAATCAGCCCCAGCATTTT
size: NA
D: NA
J: TRBJ1-5
V: TRBV10-3

CDR3: CASSSGGGAWNEQFF
DNA: TGCGCCAGCAGCTCCGGGGGGGGAGCGTGGAATGAGCAGTTCTTC
size: few
D: TRBD2
J: TRBJ2-1
V: TRBV5-1

CDR3: CASSSPGRAKNIQYF
DNA: TGTGCCAGCAGCTCCCCCGGCAGGGCCAAAAACATTCAGTACTTC
size: few
D: NA
J: TRBJ2-4
V: TRBV11-2

CDR3: CASSQWTGGTYEQYF
DNA: TGTGCCAGCAGCCAGTGGACAGGGGGGACCTACGAGCAGTACTTC
size: NA
D: TRBD1
J: TRBJ2-7
V: TRBV6-1

CDR3: CATSDQLAPSRETQYF
DNA: TGTGCCACCAGTGACCAACTAGCGCCCTCGCGGGAGACCCAGTACTTC
size: few
D: TRBD2
J: TRBJ2-5
V: TRBV24-1

CDR3: CSVEAPKRDSSYNEQFF
DNA: TGCAGCGTTGAAGCCCCTAAGCGGGACTCCTCCTACAATGAGCAGTTCTTC
size: few
D: TRBD2
J: TRBJ2-1
V: TRBV29-1

CDR3: CASKKGGTGELFF
DNA: TGTGCCTCGAAAAAAGGGGGCACCGGGGAGCTGTTTTTT
size: NA
D: NA
J: TRBJ2-2
V: TRBV30

CDR3: CASSLRRGETQYF
DNA: TGTGCCAGCAGTTTACGTAGAGGAGAGACCCAGTACTTC
size: NA
D: NA
J: TRBJ2-5
V: TRBV12-3/TRBV12-4

CDR3: CSARRMADTSNSPLHF
DNA: TGCAGTGCTAGAAGAATGGCGGACACTAGTAATTCACCCCTCCACTTT
size: few
D: NA
J: TRBJ1-6
V: TRBV20-1

CDR3: CASAITENTEAFF
DNA: TGTGCCAGCGCCATAACAGAGAACACTGAAGCTTTCTTT
size: NA
D: NA
J: TRBJ1-1
V: TRBV12-3/TRBV12-4

CDR3: CASPSTRWEYF
DNA: TGTGCCAGCCCTAGTACGCGATGGGAGTACTTC
size: few
D: NA
J: TRBJ2-7
V: TRBV3-1

CDR3: CASSDPSAGGNEQFF
DNA: TGTGCCAGCAGTGATCCCTCTGCGGGAGGTAATGAGCAGTTCTTC
size: many
D: TRBD2
J: TRBJ2-1
V: TRBV25-1

CDR3: CASSQVGLNEQFF
DNA: TGTGCCAGCAGCCAAGTGGGACTGAATGAGCAGTTCTTC
size: few
D: NA
J: TRBJ2-1
V: TRBV3-1

CDR3: CATSDFRGQGPTDTQYF
DNA: TGTGCCACCAGTGATTTTAGGGGACAGGGACCCACAGATACGCAGTATTTT
size: few
D: TRBD1
J: TRBJ2-3
V: TRBV24-1

CDR3: CASSSYRGRNTGELFF
DNA: TGTGCCAGCAGCTCTTACAGGGGGCGGAACACCGGGGAGCTGTTTTTT
size: few
D: TRBD1
J: TRBJ2-2
V: TRBV9

CDR3: CASSLSGSGPYNEQFF
DNA: TGTGCCAGCAGTTTATCCGGTAGCGGGCCGTACAATGAGCAGTTCTTC
size: NA
D: TRBD2
J: TRBJ2-1
V: TRBV27

CDR3: CSARWRAATQYF
DNA: TGCAGTGCTAGGTGGAGGGCCGCGACCCAGTACTTC
size: NA
D: NA
J: TRBJ2-5
V: TRBV20-1